The clone carrying this T cell receptor beta chain was counted between two and nine times. V lost 2 bases and J lost 9, with 8 bases in between. The V gene's germline CDR1 is SEHNR and CDR2 FQNEAQ (reference sequence). This CDR3 is 12 amino acids long. TCRdb processed the 5' RACE reads anew with MiXCR; each CDR3 protein has one entry. The table lists 500,000 to 650,000 distinct CDR3 sequences, around 16% of them singletons. This specimen belongs to a study of T cells after yellow fever vaccination. Sequencing was performed on PBMCs, taken 4 to 6 days after the first yellow fever vaccination. The TCR originated in a man aged 18 to 29 who received the YFV17D yellow fever vaccine. V gene TRBV7-9 combines with J gene TRBJ2-1; tentative D call: TRBD2 (5 bases). CDR3 in DNA: TGTGCCAGCAGCTTACATGCGGGTGAGCAGTTCTTC. It yields the protein CASSLHAGEQFF.